The T cell receptor beta chain described here comes from a study of T cells in Graves' hyperthyroidism and ophthalmopathy. Researchers amplified the TCR beta CDR3 regions from RNA transcripts. The primer set for the first-round RT-PCR of the TCR CDR3 was HTBI. TCRdb analysed the multiplex PCR reads with MiXCR anew, one entry per CDR3 protein. Of a few hundred thousand distinct CDR3 sequences listed, about a sixth were seen once; the top ten hold roughly 55%. Stable disease denoted Graves' hyperthyroidism without ophthalmopathy progression within 18 months. Participants, patients aged 18 to 65, had newly diagnosed hyperthyroidism with a duration under 2 months. Diagnosis relied on clinical symptoms, serum thyroxine and TRAb, thyroid ultrasound and orbital computed tomography. CDR1 is MNHNY and CDR2 is SVGAGI in the germline V gene (reference sequence). J lost 0 bases, V lost 2 bases, and 3 bases had no gene match. This CDR3 is 15 amino acids long.

Many counts were recorded for this clonotype. The sample taken for sequencing was blood. The TCR originated in a woman aged 50 to 60 with Graves' hyperthyroidism. The chain joins TRBV6-6 to TRBJ1-1, with TRBD1 matching over 7 bases. Here the CDR3 reads CASSYQQGVNTEAFF. For the CDR3, the DNA is TGTGCCAGCAGTTACCAGCAGGGGGTGAACACTGAAGCTTTCTTT.